One sample yielded the 25 T cell receptor beta chains listed below, sequenced in a study of T-cell memory formation after mild COVID-19. MiXCR, applied by TCRdb to the 5' RACE reads, yields one record per CDR3 protein. Among just over 400,000 distinct CDR3 sequences listed, around 22% were seen once. The sequenced sample was PBMCs or a T cell subset sorted from them (not recorded which). The receptors were sampled from an adult woman who had mild COVID-19 (a few samples of this study predate the infection). Cell type and time point are not known.

This sequence joins TRBV25-1 and TRBJ2-3, with TRBD1 identical over 8 bases. Germline assignment: CDR1 MGHDK and CDR2 SYGVNS. Trimming at V came to 6 bases and at J to 3 bases, leaving 2 bases not matched to a gene. CDR3 length: 13 residues. CDR3 nucleotides: TGTGCCAGCAGGAGACAGGGGACAGATACGCAGTATTTT. Its translation: CASRRQGTDTQYF.

J is TRBJ2-1 and V is TRBV4-3; maybe TRBD2 (6 bases). Trimming stripped 0 bases from V and 4 bases from J, with 10 bases between. The CDR3 is 15 amino acids. Germline V lookup: CDR1 LGHNA, CDR2 YSLEER. The CDR3 nucleotides are TGCGCCAGCAGCCAAGATGGGGCGGGGTACAATGAGCAGTTCTTC. It encodes CASSQDGAGYNEQFF.

At least ten counts were recorded for this clonotype. V is TRBV10-3 and J is TRBJ1-2; possibly TRBD1 for D (5 bases). The ends were cut back, 4 bases at V and 6 bases at J, with 9 bases in the middle. Germline CDR1 ENHRY, CDR2 SYGVKD. The CDR3 runs 12 residues. The CDR3 protein is CAISGRDHGYTF. The DNA of the CDR3 is TGTGCCATCAGTGGCAGGGATCATGGCTACACCTTC.

This clonotype was counted a few times. V usage is TRBV19 and J usage is TRBJ1-4, with TRBD1 as a possible D gene (5 bases). Looked up from germline, CDR1 is LNHDA and CDR2 is SQIVND (reference sequence). Trimming stripped 8 bases from V and 5 bases from J, with 12 bases between. The length of the CDR3 is 13 residues. The CDR3: CASGGRLNEKLFF. In DNA form, the CDR3 reads TGTGCCAGTGGGGGACGGCTGAATGAAAAACTGTTTTTT.

There are a few counts of this clonotype. This sequence joins TRBV6-2 or TRBV6-3 and TRBJ2-7; either TRBD1 or TRBD2 may supply D (5 bases each). This CDR3 spans 14 amino acids. Between the trimmed V and J ends, which lost 7 bases and 2 bases, there was a span of 15 bases. CDR1 is MNHEY, CDR2 SVGEGT, per germline. The CDR3 sequence is CASKDSGTTYEQYF. CDR3 in DNA: TGTGCCAGCAAAGACTCCGGGACGACCTACGAGCAGTACTTC.

In this sample, this clonotype turned up a few times. The J gene is TRBJ2-7, the V gene TRBV20-1, with 8 nucleotides matching TRBD2. CDR1 is DFQATT and CDR2 is SNEGSKA in the germline V gene (reference sequence). CDR3 length: 15 amino acids. The J segment lost 0 bases and the V segment lost 3 bases, leaving 7 bases of the junction unmatched. The CDR3 reads CSARSGTSSSYEQYF. The CDR3 nucleotides read TGCAGTGCTAGGAGCGGGACTAGTAGCTCCTACGAGCAGTACTTC.

This clonotype was detected only a few times. V usage is TRBV6-2 or TRBV6-3 and J usage is TRBJ2-1; maybe TRBD2 (6 bases). Germline-derived CDR1 and CDR2 are MNHEY and SVGEGT. This CDR3 comprises 17 residues. V was clipped by 2 bases and J by 2 bases, with 16 bases between them. The CDR3 here is CASSYPGPGGPYNEQFF. The CDR3 bases are TGTGCCAGCAGTTACCCAGGCCCAGGAGGGCCCTACAATGAGCAGTTCTTC.

This clonotype has a count of ten or more. The genes are TRBV4-3 and TRBJ2-1, with D perhaps matching TRBD1 (5 bases). V was pared by 1 base and J by 4 bases, with 5 bases between. In germline, CDR1 is LGHNA, CDR2 YSLEER. This CDR3 is 13 amino acids long. CDR3 residues: CASSQGQYNEQFF. CDR3 sequence (DNA): TGCGCCAGCAGCCAAGGACAGTACAATGAGCAGTTCTTC.

The chain has TRBV19 and TRBJ2-1, with 8 nucleotides matching TRBD1. The junction had 6 bases not matched to a gene; V was cut back by 3 bases and J by 2 bases. This CDR3 comprises 16 residues. In germline, CDR1 is LNHDA, CDR2 SQIVND (reference sequence). In nucleotides, the CDR3 is TGTGCCAGTAGTATGCTGAGACAGGGGACCTACAATGAGCAGTTCTTC. It encodes CASSMLRQGTYNEQFF.

The chain uses TRBV11-2 and TRBJ2-7; no firm D call. The germline V and J ends were trimmed by 0 bases and 3 bases, with 9 bases remaining between them. Germline CDR1 and CDR2: SGHAT and FQNNGV. This CDR3 has 14 residues. The CDR3 DNA reads as TGTGCCAGCAGCTTAGACAGGACCTACTACGAGCAGTACTTC. Translation: CASSLDRTYYEQYF.

The V gene is TRBV5-1, the J gene TRBJ2-1; D possibly corresponds to TRBD1 (8 bases). V lost 2 bases and J 6 bases, leaving 12 bases between the germline ends. The CDR3 contains 14 residues. Germline V gene sequence: CDR1 SGHRS, CDR2 YFSETQ. The CDR3 region has the DNA TGCGCCAGCAGCTTTACAGGGGGGGGCAATGAGCAGTTCTTC. Its protein is CASSFTGGGNEQFF.

The chain is built from TRBV5-1 and TRBJ1-1; no definite D call. This CDR3 has 14 amino acids. Trimming took 4 bases from V and 8 from J, leaving 18 bases between them. Per the germline V gene, CDR1 is SGHRS and CDR2 is YFSETQ. CDR3: CASSTSNGPSEAFF. As DNA, the CDR3 is TGCGCCAGCAGCACCTCAAACGGTCCTTCCGAAGCTTTCTTT. Supplemented by reference TRBV5-1 and TRBJ1-1, the full variable domain reads KAGVTQTPRYLIKTRGQQVTLSCSPISGHRSVSWYQQTPGQGLQFLFEYFSETQRNKGNFPGRFSGRQFSNSRSEMNVSTLELGDSALYLCASSTSNGPSEAFFGQGTRLTVV.

This clonotype was counted between two and nine times. This chain links TRBV5-1 with TRBJ2-3; 7 bases are shared with TRBD1. Germline V gene sequence: CDR1 SGHRS, CDR2 YFSETQ. The CDR3 loop spans 18 amino acids. With 5 bases clipped from V and 3 bases from J, the junction kept 18 bases outside the gene matches. CDR3 amino acids: CASSLGHGTEQYTDTQYF. As DNA, the CDR3 is TGCGCCAGCAGTCTCGGACACGGGACAGAGCAATATACAGATACGCAGTATTTT.

The sample holds a few counts of this clonotype. The chain recombines TRBV5-1 with TRBJ2-3; 12 bases map to TRBD2. The CDR3 is 17 amino acids. J lost 0 bases, V lost 2 bases, and 4 bases had no gene match. Germline CDR1 is SGHRS and CDR2 is YFSETQ. CDR3 coding DNA: TGCGCCAGCAGCTTCACTAGCGGGGGGTGGAGCACAGATACGCAGTATTTT. Encoded protein: CASSFTSGGWSTDTQYF.

This clonotype was seen a handful of times. The J gene is TRBJ1-2, the V gene TRBV7-2, with D unresolved. The CDR3 contains 14 residues. From germline, CDR1 is SGHTA and CDR2 FQGNSA. V dropped 1 base and J dropped 5 bases, with 11 bases sitting between them. The CDR3 loop reads CASSLVTALYGYTF. In DNA, the CDR3 is TGTGCCAGCAGCTTAGTGACGGCACTTTATGGCTACACCTTC.

This sequence joins TRBV20-1 and TRBJ1-1, with D possibly matching TRBD1 (6 bases). CDR1 is DFQATT and CDR2 is SNEGSKA in the germline V gene (reference sequence). The CDR3 totals 14 residues. V lost 0 bases and J 5 bases, leaving 13 bases between the germline ends. The CDR3 sequence is CSAREGGARTEAFF. CDR3 nucleotides: TGCAGTGCTAGAGAAGGGGGGGCGCGGACTGAAGCTTTCTTT.

The chain carries TRBV5-1 and TRBJ2-1; a weak D match, TRBD1 (5 bases). Trimming removed 7 bases at V and 3 bases at J, with 17 bases between. This CDR3 comprises 15 residues. CDR1 is SGHRS, CDR2 YFSETQ, per germline. The CDR3 protein is CASRSSQGYYNEQFF. CDR3 DNA: TGCGCCAGCCGTTCTTCCCAGGGTTACTACAATGAGCAGTTCTTC.

This clonotype was recorded at least ten times. The V gene is TRBV27, the J gene TRBJ2-3, with TRBD2 matching 9 bases. V trimming: 5 bases; J trimming: 5 bases; junction bases outside the gene matches: 8. CDR3 length equals 15 residues. Germline loops: CDR1 MNHEY, CDR2 SMNVEV (reference sequence). Here the CDR3 DNA reads TGTGCCAGCAGTCCCCTTCGCGGGGGGGAAGATACGCAGTATTTT. It is translated as CASSPLRGGEDTQYF.

This clonotype was counted a few times. V is TRBV20-1 and J is TRBJ2-1; tentative D call: TRBD2 (6 bases). V was shortened by 2 bases and J by 5 bases, with 10 bases between the two germline ends. The CDR3 is made up of 13 amino acids. Germline V gene lookup returns CDR1 DFQATT and CDR2 SNEGSKA (reference sequence). The CDR3 reads CSARWRDHNEQFF. DNA of the CDR3: TGCAGTGCTAGATGGCGGGACCACAATGAGCAGTTCTTC.

The chain couples TRBV24-1 to TRBJ2-3; D not resolved. Germline CDR1 reads KGHDR; CDR2 reads SFDVKD. Trimming took off 4 bases at V and 1 base at J, with 20 bases between the two ends. CDR3 length: 18 residues. CDR3 DNA sequence: TGTGCCACCAGTGACCGATTACCCCAACCTCATGGCACAGATACGCAGTATTTT. It codes for CATSDRLPQPHGTDTQYF.

J is TRBJ1-4 and V is TRBV2; D is ambiguous. The germline V gene has CDR1 SNHLY and CDR2 FYNNEI. V was cut by 6 bases and J by 0 bases, with 11 bases left in between. CDR3 length: 15 residues. The CDR3 sequence is CASRTDWSTNEKLFF. DNA for the CDR3: TGTGCCAGCAGAACCGACTGGTCAACTAATGAAAAACTGTTTTTT.

This clonotype was observed a handful of times. V is TRBV6-1 and J is TRBJ1-4; D remains ambiguous. Germline-derived CDR1 and CDR2 are MNHNS and SASEGT. The CDR3 runs to 13 residues. With 10 bases removed from V and 5 bases from J, the gap between germline ends came to 14 bases. The CDR3 DNA reads TGTGCCATGCCGAACCGGGAGAATGAAAAACTGTTTTTT. It is translated as CAMPNRENEKLFF.

Ten or more counts support this clonotype. Its ends do not fully match the called genes, so a read error is possible. The chain couples TRBV5-1 to TRBJ2-7; 12 bases line up with TRBD1. The germline CDR1 and CDR2 sequences are SGHRS and YFSETQ. The CDR3 is 14 amino acids. DNA for the CDR3: TGTGCCAGCAGCCCGGGACAGGGGGCGGACGAGCAGTACTTC. Its translation is CASSPGQGADEQYF.

The J gene is TRBJ1-1, the V gene TRBV7-6; TRBD1 is a possible D gene (6 bases). This CDR3 comprises 15 residues. Germline lookup yields CDR1 SGHVS and CDR2 FNYEAQ. Trimming stripped 5 bases from V and 1 base from J, with 14 bases between. In DNA form, the CDR3 reads TGTGCCAGCAGCAGCCTCGGACAGCCGAACACTGAAGCTTTCTTT. Translated, it gives CASSSLGQPNTEAFF.

The chain has TRBV9 and TRBJ2-2, with a tentative D call TRBD2 (5 bases). CDR3 length equals 17 residues. CDR1 is SGDLS and CDR2 is YYNGEE in the germline V gene. The V gene lost 4 bases and the J gene lost 4 bases, with 20 bases spanning the gap. This chain's CDR3 is CASSSPAGKRVTGELFF. In DNA form, the CDR3 reads TGTGCCAGCAGCTCACCCGCCGGGAAGAGGGTCACCGGGGAGCTGTTTTTT. The full variable domain, its missing parts supplied by reference TRBV9 and TRBJ2-2, is DSGVTQTPKHLITATGQRVTLRCSPRSGDLSVYWYQQSLDQGLQFLIQYYNGEERAKGNILERFSAQQFPDLHSELNLSSLELGDSALYFCASSSPAGKRVTGELFFGEGSRLTVL.